This TCR beta chain was retrieved from a study of cytomegalovirus exposure and HLA in healthy donors. General study results and limits: A later analysis associated 15,000 to 20,000 TCR beta sequences with HLA alleles at a 0.05 false discovery rate.

The PCR used 60 Vbeta and 13 Jbeta primers. The assay was immunoSEQ multiplex PCR, and TCRdb's table has in-frame clones only and misses some. This sample yields about 140,000 clones, of which around 75% are seen a single time; 10% to 12% belongs to the top ten. Trimming cost V 4 bases and J 0 bases; bases outside gene matches: 1. From germline, CDR1 is SGHNT and CDR2 YYREEE (reference sequence). The CDR3 length is 14 residues. On this clone itself: Antigen unknown.

This receptor was taken from a man between 18 and 35 years old in good health and CMV-seropositive. The genes are TRBV5-4 and TRBJ2-1; the match to TRBD2 covers 7 bases. The sequenced sample consisted of PBMCs. The CDR3 reads CASSTGGSYNEQFF. The CDR3 nucleotides are TGTGCCAGCAGCACGGGGGGCTCCTACAATGAGCAGTTCTTC.